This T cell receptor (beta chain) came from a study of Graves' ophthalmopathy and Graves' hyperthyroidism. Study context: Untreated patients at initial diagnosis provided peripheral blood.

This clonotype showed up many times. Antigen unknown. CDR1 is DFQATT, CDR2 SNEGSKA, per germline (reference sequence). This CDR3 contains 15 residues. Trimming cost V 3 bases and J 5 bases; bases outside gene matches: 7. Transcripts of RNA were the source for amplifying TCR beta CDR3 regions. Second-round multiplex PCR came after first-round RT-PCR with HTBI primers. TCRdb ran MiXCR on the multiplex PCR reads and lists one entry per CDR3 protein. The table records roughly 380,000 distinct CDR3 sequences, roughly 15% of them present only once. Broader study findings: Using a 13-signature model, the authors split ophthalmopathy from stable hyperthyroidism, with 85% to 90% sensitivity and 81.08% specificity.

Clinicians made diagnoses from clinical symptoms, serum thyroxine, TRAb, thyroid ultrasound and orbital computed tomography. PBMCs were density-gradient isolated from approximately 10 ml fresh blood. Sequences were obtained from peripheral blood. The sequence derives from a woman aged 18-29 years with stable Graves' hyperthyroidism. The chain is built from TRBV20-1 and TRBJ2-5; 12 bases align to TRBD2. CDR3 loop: CSARFPGTSGETQYF. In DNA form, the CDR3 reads TGCAGTGCTAGGTTCCCCGGGACTAGCGGGGAGACCCAGTACTTC.